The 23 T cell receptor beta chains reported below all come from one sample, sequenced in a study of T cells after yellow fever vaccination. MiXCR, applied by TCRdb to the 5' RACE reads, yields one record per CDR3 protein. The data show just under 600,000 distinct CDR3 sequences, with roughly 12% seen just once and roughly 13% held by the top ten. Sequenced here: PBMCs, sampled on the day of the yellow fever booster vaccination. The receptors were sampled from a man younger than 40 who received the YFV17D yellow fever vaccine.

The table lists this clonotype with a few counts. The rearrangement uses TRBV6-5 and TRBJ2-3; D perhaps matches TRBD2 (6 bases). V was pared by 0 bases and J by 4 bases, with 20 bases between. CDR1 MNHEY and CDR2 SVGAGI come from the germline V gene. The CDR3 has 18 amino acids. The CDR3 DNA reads TGTGCCAGCAGTTACTCCCCCAGAGGGACTGTCGATTCAGATACGCAGTATTTT. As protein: CASSYSPRGTVDSDTQYF.

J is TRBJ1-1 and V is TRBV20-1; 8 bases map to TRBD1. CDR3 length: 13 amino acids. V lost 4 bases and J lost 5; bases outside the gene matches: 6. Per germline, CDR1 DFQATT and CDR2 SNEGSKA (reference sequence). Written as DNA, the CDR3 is TGCAGTGCTACGGACAGGGCGGTAACTGAAGCTTTCTTT. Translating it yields CSATDRAVTEAFF.

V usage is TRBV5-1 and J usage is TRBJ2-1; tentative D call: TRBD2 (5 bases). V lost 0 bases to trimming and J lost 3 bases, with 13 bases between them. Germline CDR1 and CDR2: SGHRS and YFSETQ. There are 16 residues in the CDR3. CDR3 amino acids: CASSLVGERDYNEQFF. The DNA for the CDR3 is TGCGCCAGCAGCTTGGTCGGGGAACGGGACTACAATGAGCAGTTCTTC.

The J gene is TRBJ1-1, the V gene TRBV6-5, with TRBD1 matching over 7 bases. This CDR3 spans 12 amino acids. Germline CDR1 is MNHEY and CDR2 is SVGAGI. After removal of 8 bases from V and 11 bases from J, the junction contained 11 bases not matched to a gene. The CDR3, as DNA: TGTGCCAGCTGCTCTCCGGGGACAGAGGCTTTCTTT. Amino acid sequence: CASCSPGTEAFF.

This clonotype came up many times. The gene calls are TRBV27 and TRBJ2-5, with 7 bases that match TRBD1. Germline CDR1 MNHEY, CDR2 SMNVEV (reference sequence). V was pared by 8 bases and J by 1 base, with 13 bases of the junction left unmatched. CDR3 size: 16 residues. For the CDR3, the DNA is TGTGCCAGCCCATCAGAGCTAACAGGGGTCCAAGAGACCCAGTACTTC. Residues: CASPSELTGVQETQYF.

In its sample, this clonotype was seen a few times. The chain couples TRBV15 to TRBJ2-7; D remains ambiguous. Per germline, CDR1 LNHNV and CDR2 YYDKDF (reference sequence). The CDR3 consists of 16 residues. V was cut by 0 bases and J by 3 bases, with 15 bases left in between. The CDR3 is CATSREPPPSNYEQYF. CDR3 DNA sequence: TGTGCCACCAGCAGAGAGCCCCCCCCAAGCAACTACGAGCAGTACTTC. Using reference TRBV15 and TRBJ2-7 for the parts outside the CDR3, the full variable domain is DAMVIQNPRYQVTQFGKPVTLSCSQTLNHNVMYWYQQKSSQAPKLLFHYYDKDFNNEADTPDNFQSRRPNTSFCFLDIRSPGLGDTAMYLCATSREPPPSNYEQYFGPGTRLTVT.

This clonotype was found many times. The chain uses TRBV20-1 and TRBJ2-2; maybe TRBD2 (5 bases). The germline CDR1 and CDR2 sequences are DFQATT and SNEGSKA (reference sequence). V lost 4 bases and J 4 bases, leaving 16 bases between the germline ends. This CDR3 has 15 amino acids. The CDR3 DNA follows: TGCAGTGCTACCCGCGCGACTGGAGGCACCGGGGAGCTGTTTTTT. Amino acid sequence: CSATRATGGTGELFF.

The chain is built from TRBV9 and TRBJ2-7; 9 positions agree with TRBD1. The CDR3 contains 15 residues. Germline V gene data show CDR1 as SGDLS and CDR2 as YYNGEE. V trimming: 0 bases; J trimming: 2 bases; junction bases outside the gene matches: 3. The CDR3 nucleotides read TGTGCCAGCAGCGTAGGCACAGGGGGCCCCTACGAGCAGTACTTC. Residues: CASSVGTGGPYEQYF. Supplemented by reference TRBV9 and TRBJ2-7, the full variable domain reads DSGVTQTPKHLITATGQRVTLRCSPRSGDLSVYWYQQSLDQGLQFLIQYYNGEERAKGNILERFSAQQFPDLHSELNLSSLELGDSALYFCASSVGTGGPYEQYFGPGTRLTVT.

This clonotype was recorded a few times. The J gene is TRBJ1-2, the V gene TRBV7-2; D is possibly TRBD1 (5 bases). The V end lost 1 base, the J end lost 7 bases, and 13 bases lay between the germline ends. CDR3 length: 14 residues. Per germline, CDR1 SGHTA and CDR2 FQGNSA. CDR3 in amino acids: CASSLVAGALGYTF. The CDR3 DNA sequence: TGTGCCAGCAGCTTAGTGGCCGGGGCGCTTGGCTACACCTTC.

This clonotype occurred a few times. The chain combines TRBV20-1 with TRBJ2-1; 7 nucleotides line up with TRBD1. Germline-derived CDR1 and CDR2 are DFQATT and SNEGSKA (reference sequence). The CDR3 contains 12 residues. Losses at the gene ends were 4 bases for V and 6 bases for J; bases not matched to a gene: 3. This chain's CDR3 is CSANRGSNEQFF. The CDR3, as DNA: TGCAGTGCTAACAGGGGCAGCAATGAGCAGTTCTTC.

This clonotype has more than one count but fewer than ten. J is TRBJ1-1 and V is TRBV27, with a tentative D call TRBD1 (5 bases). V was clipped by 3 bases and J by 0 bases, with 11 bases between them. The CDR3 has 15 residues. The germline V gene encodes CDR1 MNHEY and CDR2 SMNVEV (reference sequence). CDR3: CASSFRAGLNTEAFF. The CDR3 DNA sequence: TGTGCCAGCAGTTTTCGGGCAGGGCTGAACACTGAAGCTTTCTTT.

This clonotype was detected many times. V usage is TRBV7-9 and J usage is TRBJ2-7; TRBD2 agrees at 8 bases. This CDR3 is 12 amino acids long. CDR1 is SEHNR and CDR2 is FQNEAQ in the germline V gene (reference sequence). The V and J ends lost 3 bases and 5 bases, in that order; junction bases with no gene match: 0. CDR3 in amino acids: CASSLTSDEQYF. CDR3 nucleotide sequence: TGTGCCAGCAGCTTGACTAGCGACGAGCAGTACTTC.

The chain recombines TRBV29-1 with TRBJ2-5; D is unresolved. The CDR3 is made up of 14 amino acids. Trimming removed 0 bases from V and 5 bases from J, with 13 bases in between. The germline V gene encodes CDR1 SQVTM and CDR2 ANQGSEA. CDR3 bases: TGCAGCGTTGAAGATCTTCATGTATATGAGACCCAGTACTTC. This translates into CSVEDLHVYETQYF.

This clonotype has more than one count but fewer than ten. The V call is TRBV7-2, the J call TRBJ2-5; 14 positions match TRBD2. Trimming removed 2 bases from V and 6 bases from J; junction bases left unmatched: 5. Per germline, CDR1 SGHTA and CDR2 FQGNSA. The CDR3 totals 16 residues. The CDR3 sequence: CASSLPTSGRAQTQYF. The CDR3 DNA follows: TGTGCCAGCAGCTTACCGACTAGCGGGAGGGCTCAGACCCAGTACTTC.

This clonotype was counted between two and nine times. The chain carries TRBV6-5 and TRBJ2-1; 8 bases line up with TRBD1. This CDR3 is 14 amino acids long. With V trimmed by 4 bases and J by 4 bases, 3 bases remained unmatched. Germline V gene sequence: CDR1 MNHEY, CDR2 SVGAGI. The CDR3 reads CASSFRDRYNEQFF. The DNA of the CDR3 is TGTGCCAGCAGTTTCCGGGACAGGTACAATGAGCAGTTCTTC.

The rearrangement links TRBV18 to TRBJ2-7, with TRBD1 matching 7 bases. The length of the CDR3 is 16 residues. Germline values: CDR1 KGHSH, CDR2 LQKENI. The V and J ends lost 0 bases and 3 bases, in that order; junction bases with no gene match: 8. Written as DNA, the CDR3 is TGTGCCAGCTCACCACCGGGACAGACGAGCCTCTACGAGCAGTACTTC. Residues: CASSPPGQTSLYEQYF.

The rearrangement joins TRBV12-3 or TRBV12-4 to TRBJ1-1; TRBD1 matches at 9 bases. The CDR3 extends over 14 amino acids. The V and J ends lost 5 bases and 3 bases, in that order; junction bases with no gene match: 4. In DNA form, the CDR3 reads TGTGCCAGCAGTACACAGGGGGCCTACACTGAAGCTTTCTTT. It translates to CASSTQGAYTEAFF.

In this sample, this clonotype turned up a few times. The CDR3 DNA reads TGCAGCGTTTCCCCCCCAAGCAATGAGCAGTTCTTC. It encodes CSVSPPSNEQFF. The chain carries TRBV29-1 and TRBJ2-1; D unresolved. The germline V gene encodes CDR1 SQVTM and CDR2 ANQGSEA. V shed 5 bases and J shed 6 bases, with 11 bases lying between them. The CDR3 contains 12 residues.

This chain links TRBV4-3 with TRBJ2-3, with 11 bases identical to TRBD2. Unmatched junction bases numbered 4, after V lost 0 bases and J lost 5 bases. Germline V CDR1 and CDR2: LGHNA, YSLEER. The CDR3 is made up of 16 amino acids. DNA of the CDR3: TGCGCCAGCAGCCAAGATGCTAGCGGGAGGAGAGATACGCAGTATTTT. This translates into CASSQDASGRRDTQYF.

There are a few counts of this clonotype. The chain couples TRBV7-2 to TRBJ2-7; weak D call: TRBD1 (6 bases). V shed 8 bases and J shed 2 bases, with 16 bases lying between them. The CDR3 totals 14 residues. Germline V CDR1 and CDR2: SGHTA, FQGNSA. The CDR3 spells CASAEGVGPYEQYF. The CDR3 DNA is TGTGCCAGCGCCGAGGGGGTTGGGCCCTACGAGCAGTACTTC.

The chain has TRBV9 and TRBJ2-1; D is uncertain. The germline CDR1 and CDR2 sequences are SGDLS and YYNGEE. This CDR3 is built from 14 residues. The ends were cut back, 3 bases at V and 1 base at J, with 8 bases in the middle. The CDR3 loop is CASSAPRSYNEQFF. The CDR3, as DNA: TGTGCCAGCAGCGCACCCAGGTCCTACAATGAGCAGTTCTTC.

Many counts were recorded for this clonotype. The CDR3 loop is CASAGGGRAYEQYF. As DNA, the CDR3 is TGCGCCAGTGCGGGTGGCGGCAGAGCCTACGAGCAGTACTTC. The V gene is TRBV5-1, the J gene TRBJ2-7; tentative D call: TRBD2 (5 bases). Germline lookup yields CDR1 SGHRS and CDR2 YFSETQ. Trimming took 8 bases from V and 2 from J, leaving 17 bases between them. CDR3 length: 14 residues.

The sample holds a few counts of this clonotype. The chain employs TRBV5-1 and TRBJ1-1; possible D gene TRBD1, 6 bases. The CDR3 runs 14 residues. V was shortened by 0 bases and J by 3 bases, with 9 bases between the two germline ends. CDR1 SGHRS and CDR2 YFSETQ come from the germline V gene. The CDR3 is CASSLAAGDTEAFF. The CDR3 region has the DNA TGCGCCAGCAGCTTGGCGGCAGGGGACACTGAAGCTTTCTTT.